These 28 T cell receptor beta chains came from one sample sequenced in a study of control samples from healthy donors and cancer patients. The data were produced by immunoSEQ multiplex PCR, yet TCRdb's version contains in-frame clones alone and is incomplete. Of around 230,000 clones in the sample, roughly 94% were seen once. Material for sequencing was blood. These receptors were taken from a man aged 45-65 years in good health.

V gene TRBV7-2 combines with J gene TRBJ1-2; TRBD1 matches 8 bases. After removal of 5 bases from V and 4 bases from J, the junction contained 6 bases not matched to a gene. The CDR3 is 14 residues long. CDR1 is SGHTA and CDR2 is FQGNSA in the germline V gene. The chain's CDR3 is CASSETGVSYGYTF. The CDR3 bases are TGTGCCAGCAGCGAGACAGGGGTCTCCTATGGCTACACCTTC.

V gene TRBV5-1 combines with J gene TRBJ2-1; D is undetermined. Germline CDR1 is SGHRS and CDR2 is YFSETQ. The CDR3 totals 13 residues. V lost 2 bases to trimming and J lost 6 bases, with 9 bases between them. CDR3 sequence: CASSFGQANEQFF. The CDR3 bases are TGCGCCAGCAGCTTTGGGCAGGCCAATGAGCAGTTCTTC. Drawing the rest from reference TRBV5-1 and TRBJ2-1, the complete variable domain is KAGVTQTPRYLIKTRGQQVTLSCSPISGHRSVSWYQQTPGQGLQFLFEYFSETQRNKGNFPGRFSGRQFSNSRSEMNVSTLELGDSALYLCASSFGQANEQFFGPGTRLTVL.

This rearrangement joins TRBV11-2 to TRBJ2-5, with 7 bases identical to TRBD2. With V trimmed by 3 bases and J by 5 bases, 12 bases remained unmatched. CDR1 and CDR2 from the germline V gene are SGHAT and FQNNGV. The CDR3 is made up of 16 amino acids. The CDR3 bases are TGTGCCAGCAGCTTCGGAGAGCGGGGTGACGGGGAGACCCAGTACTTC. This encodes CASSFGERGDGETQYF. Combining the CDR3 with reference TRBV11-2 and TRBJ2-5 gives the whole variable domain EAGVAQSPRYKIIEKRQSVAFWCNPISGHATLYWYQQILGQGPKLLIQFQNNGVVDDSQLPKDRFSAERLKGVDSTLKIQPAKLEDSAVYLCASSFGERGDGETQYFGPGTRLLVL.

The chain is built from TRBV7-2 and TRBJ2-4; D could derive from TRBD1 or TRBD2 (6 bases each). In germline, CDR1 is SGHTA, CDR2 FQGNSA. This CDR3 has 17 residues. V was pared by 1 base and J by 2 bases, with 15 bases between. The CDR3 is CASSLEWGAGPKNIQYF. Written as DNA, the CDR3 is TGTGCCAGCAGCTTAGAATGGGGGGCCGGTCCCAAAAACATTCAGTACTTC.

The genes are TRBV10-2 and TRBJ2-7, with TRBD2 matching 9 bases. CDR1 and CDR2 (germline): WSHSY, SAAADI. V trimming: 5 bases; J trimming: 0 bases; junction bases outside the gene matches: 2. This CDR3 has 14 amino acids. CDR3 in DNA: TGCGCCAGCAGTAGAGCGGGGGGCTCCTACGAGCAGTACGTC. This translates into CASSRAGGSYEQYV.

V gene TRBV5-1 combines with J gene TRBJ1-1, with D uncertain. Germline loops: CDR1 SGHRS, CDR2 YFSETQ. The CDR3 spans 15 residues. V shed 4 bases and J shed 1 base, with 14 bases lying between them. The CDR3 DNA is TGCGCCAGCAGCATTAAACGGGGTCAGAACACTGAAGCTTTCTTT. Its translation: CASSIKRGQNTEAFF.

A remark on this clone: The junction differs from germline at one of its ends, possibly a read error. DNA for the CDR3: TGTGCCAGCAGACAAGGTCCCACCGGGACGAATGGCTACACCTTC. The encoded protein is CASRQGPTGTNGYTF. This rearrangement joins TRBV3-1 (or the pseudogene TRBV3-2) to TRBJ1-2; D is perhaps TRBD1 (5 bases). Germline assignment: CDR1 LGHDT and CDR2 YNNKEL (reference sequence). The CDR3 runs to 15 residues.

This rearrangement joins TRBV28 to TRBJ2-5, with D unclear. This CDR3 contains 11 residues. Germline CDR1 and CDR2: MDHEN and SYDVKM. V gave up 3 bases and J gave up 5 bases, with 4 bases separating them. CDR3: CASSFLETQYF. CDR3 DNA: TGTGCCAGCAGTTTTCTTGAGACCCAGTACTTC. The full variable domain, completed using reference TRBV28 and TRBJ2-5, is DVKVTQSSRYLVKRTGEKVFLECVQDMDHENMFWYRQDPGLGLRLIYFSYDVKMKEKGDIPEGYSVSREKKERFSLILESASTNQTSMYLCASSFLETQYFGPGTRLLVL.

The genes are TRBV28 and TRBJ1-2, with D unclear. The V end was cut by 2 bases, the J end by 2 bases, with 6 bases between. Per germline, CDR1 MDHEN and CDR2 SYDVKM. The CDR3 spans 13 residues. The DNA for the CDR3 is TGTGCCAGCAGTTTAGGGGTGAACTATGGCTACACCTTC. It yields the protein CASSLGVNYGYTF.

V is TRBV7-2 and J is TRBJ1-2; TRBD1 is a possible D gene (5 bases). The CDR3 is made up of 11 amino acids. V was trimmed by 5 bases and J by 5 bases, leaving 6 bases between them. Germline V gives CDR1 SGHTA, CDR2 FQGNSA. The CDR3 nucleotides read TGTGCCAGCAGCGCAGGGTATGGCTACACCTTC. This sequence encodes CASSAGYGYTF.

The chain links TRBV19 to TRBJ1-1, with D possibly being TRBD1 (6 bases). Looked up from germline, CDR1 is LNHDA and CDR2 is SQIVND (reference sequence). This CDR3 region has 13 residues. Trimming shortened V by 9 bases and J by 2 bases, and 13 bases separated the two germline ends. CDR3 in amino acids: CASAVGANTEAFF. The CDR3 nucleotides are TGTGCCAGCGCCGTGGGGGCTAACACTGAAGCTTTCTTT. The variable domain in full, with the rest retrieved from reference TRBV19 and TRBJ1-1, is DGGITQSPKYLFRKEGQNVTLSCEQNLNHDAMYWYRQDPGQGLRLIYYSQIVNDFQKGDIAEGYSVSREKKESFPLTVTSAQKNPTAFYLCASAVGANTEAFFGQGTRLTVV.

The chain joins TRBV6-2 or TRBV6-3 to TRBJ2-1; TRBD2 matches 11 bases. Germline V CDR1 and CDR2: MNHEY, SVGEGT. This CDR3 comprises 16 residues. Trimming took 1 base from V and 8 from J; bases not matched to a gene: 7. CDR3 sequence: CASSYLAGGQGDEQFF. DNA of the CDR3: TGTGCCAGCAGTTACTTAGCGGGGGGGCAGGGCGATGAGCAGTTCTTC.

This chain joins TRBV3-1 (or the pseudogene TRBV3-2) and TRBJ2-7, with D hard to call. Germline CDR1 reads LGHDT; CDR2 reads YNNKEL (reference sequence). The CDR3 runs to 12 residues. Trimming shortened V by 3 bases and J by 0 bases, and 3 bases separated the two germline ends. The CDR3 DNA reads as TGTGCCAGCAGCCACCCCTCCTACGAGCAGTACTTC. It is translated as CASSHPSYEQYF.

The J gene is TRBJ1-2, the V gene TRBV5-1; D gene unclear. V shed 0 bases and J shed 4 bases, with 13 bases lying between them. CDR1 is SGHRS, CDR2 YFSETQ, per germline. This CDR3 contains 15 residues. The CDR3 spells CASSLASQSPYGYTF. For the CDR3, the DNA is TGCGCCAGCAGCTTGGCTTCGCAGTCTCCCTATGGCTACACCTTC.

The genes are TRBV18 and TRBJ1-5; D not resolved. The V and J ends lost 8 bases and 0 bases respectively, with 14 bases between them. In germline, CDR1 is KGHSH, CDR2 LQKENI. This CDR3 region has 15 residues. CDR3 region: CASAEQPNSNQPQHF. For the CDR3, the DNA is TGTGCCAGCGCGGAACAGCCTAATAGCAATCAGCCCCAGCATTTT.

The chain joins TRBV5-1 to TRBJ1-2; D gene unclear. V was clipped by 1 base and J by 6 bases, with 16 bases between them. There are 15 residues in the CDR3. Per germline, CDR1 SGHRS and CDR2 YFSETQ. This chain's CDR3 is CASSLSGQLLDGYTF. The DNA of the CDR3 is TGCGCCAGCAGCTTGAGTGGGCAACTCTTGGATGGCTACACCTTC.

This clone was seen just once. This rearrangement joins TRBV7-2 to TRBJ1-2; 7 bases fit TRBD1. There are 13 residues in the CDR3. Germline V gives CDR1 SGHTA, CDR2 FQGNSA. J gave up 6 bases and V 1 base, and 2 bases lay outside the gene matches. CDR3 sequence (DNA): TGTGCCAGCAGCTTAGGACAGGGAGATGGCTACACCTTC. Translating it yields CASSLGQGDGYTF.

The chain uses TRBV7-8 and TRBJ2-4; D gene unclear. V was pared by 2 bases and J by 0 bases, with 14 bases between. This CDR3 has 17 residues. Germline V lookup: CDR1 SGHVS, CDR2 FQNEAQ. The CDR3 here is CASSLTSGSLAKNIQYF. The CDR3 nucleotides are TGTGCCAGCAGCTTAACTTCTGGTTCCCTAGCCAAAAACATTCAGTACTTC.

Concerning this clone itself: A junction end diverges from the germline sequence, so it may reflect a read error. Other nucleotide sequences in the sample specify the same CDR3. V usage is TRBV18 and J usage is TRBJ2-5, with D possibly TRBD1 on 5 matching bases. Germline V CDR1 and CDR2: KGHSH, LQKENI. The CDR3 is 15 amino acids. The CDR3 loop is CASSPPALGRETQYF. The CDR3 nucleotides read TGTGCCAGCTCGCCACCGGCGTTGGGGCGGGAGACCCAGTACTTC.

This clone was counted between two and nine times. This chain connects TRBV27 to TRBJ2-7; D is undetermined. From germline, CDR1 is MNHEY and CDR2 SMNVEV (reference sequence). V was shortened by 5 bases and J by 6 bases, with 8 bases between the two germline ends. This CDR3 spans 11 amino acids. The CDR3 is CASSPGPEQYV. CDR3 in DNA: TGTGCCAGCAGTCCCGGGCCCGAGCAGTACGTC.

The CDR3, as DNA: TGTGCCAGCAGATTCACCGGGGCTATGGGCTACACCTTC. Translation gives CASRFTGAMGYTF. The chain links TRBV14 to TRBJ1-2, with D maybe TRBD1 (5 bases). This CDR3 region has 13 residues. The V gene's germline CDR1 is SGHDN and CDR2 FVKESK. With 6 bases removed from V and 8 bases from J, the gap between germline ends came to 16 bases.

This chain joins TRBV10-3 and TRBJ2-7; 8 nucleotides align to TRBD1. Trimming removed 9 bases from V and 6 bases from J; junction bases left unmatched: 10. The CDR3 length is 13 residues. The V gene's germline CDR1 is ENHRY and CDR2 SYGVKD. The CDR3 coding sequence is TGTGCCATGGGGACAGGTTTTACGATCGAGCAGTACTTC. Amino acids: CAMGTGFTIEQYF.

This chain connects TRBV6-6 to TRBJ2-1; perhaps TRBD2 as D (5 bases). The ends were cut back, 0 bases at V and 9 bases at J, with 9 bases in the middle. The CDR3 covers 13 residues. CDR1 and CDR2 from the germline V gene are MNHNY and SVGAGI (reference sequence). The CDR3 reads CASSYSFAGEQFF. In DNA, the CDR3 is TGTGCCAGCAGTTACTCCTTTGCGGGTGAGCAGTTCTTC.

CDR3 in amino acids: CASTGGNGEKLFF. For the CDR3, the DNA is TGTGCCAGCACCGGGGGAAACGGTGAAAAACTGTTTTTT. The chain carries TRBV2 and TRBJ1-4; the D gene is possibly TRBD1 (5 bases). CDR3 length: 13 amino acids. CDR1 is SNHLY and CDR2 is FYNNEI in the germline V gene. V lost 7 bases and J lost 7, with 13 bases in between.

The chain has TRBV4-2 and TRBJ2-3, with TRBD2 matching 8 bases. Germline CDR1 and CDR2: LGHNA and YNFKEQ. The trim removed 6 bases at V and 0 bases at J, leaving 17 bases unmatched. The CDR3 runs 19 residues. In DNA form, the CDR3 reads TGTGCCAGCAGTTTGATCGGAAGCGGGGGAAGTCATAGCACAGATACGCAGTATTTT. Translated: CASSLIGSGGSHSTDTQYF.

This clone was counted a single time. V gene TRBV2 combines with J gene TRBJ1-5, with TRBD1 identical over 7 bases. The CDR3 has 14 residues. Trimming took 8 bases from V and 10 from J; bases not matched to a gene: 14. Germline V gene data show CDR1 as SNHLY and CDR2 as FYNNEI. In nucleotides, the CDR3 is TGTGCCAGCGCGGGACAGAAACATGGGGATCCCCAGCATTTT. This gives the protein CASAGQKHGDPQHF.

This chain connects TRBV7-2 to TRBJ2-3, with D unresolved. This CDR3 is 13 amino acids long. Germline CDR1 is SGHTA and CDR2 is FQGNSA. Trimming took 7 bases from V and 0 from J, leaving 8 bases between them. CDR3 region: CASTPTSTDTQYF. For the CDR3, the DNA is TGTGCCAGCACGCCTACTAGCACAGATACGCAGTATTTT. The whole variable domain, remainder taken from reference TRBV7-2 and TRBJ2-3, is GAGVSQSPSNKVTEKGKDVELRCDPISGHTALYWYRQSLGQGLEFLIYFQGNSAPDKSGLPSDRFSAERTGGSVSTLTIQRTQQEDSAVYLCASTPTSTDTQYFGPGTRLTVL.

This clone was recorded a few times. The chain uses TRBV6-5 and TRBJ1-6, with a possible D match to TRBD1 (5 bases). The V end was cut by 7 bases, the J end by 5 bases, with 12 bases between. The CDR3 length is 14 residues. Looked up from germline, CDR1 is MNHEY and CDR2 is SVGAGI. The CDR3 here is CASTGTANNSPLHF. CDR3 coding DNA: TGTGCCAGCACCGGGACGGCCAATAATTCACCCCTCCACTTT.